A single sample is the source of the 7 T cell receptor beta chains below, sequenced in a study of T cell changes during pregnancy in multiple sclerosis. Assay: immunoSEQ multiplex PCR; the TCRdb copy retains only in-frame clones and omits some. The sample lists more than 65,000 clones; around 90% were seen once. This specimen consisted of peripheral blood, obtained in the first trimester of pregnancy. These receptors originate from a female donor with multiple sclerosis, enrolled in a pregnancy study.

The CDR3 nucleotides are TGTGCCAGCAGCTTAACCGGACAGGCGAGCGAGCAGTACTTC. Encoded protein: CASSLTGQASEQYF. The V call is TRBV7-9, the J call TRBJ2-7, with 7 bases aligning to TRBD1. J was trimmed by 6 bases and V by 2 bases; bases with no gene match: 7. CDR1 SEHNR and CDR2 FQNEAQ come from the germline V gene (reference sequence). The CDR3 loop spans 14 amino acids.

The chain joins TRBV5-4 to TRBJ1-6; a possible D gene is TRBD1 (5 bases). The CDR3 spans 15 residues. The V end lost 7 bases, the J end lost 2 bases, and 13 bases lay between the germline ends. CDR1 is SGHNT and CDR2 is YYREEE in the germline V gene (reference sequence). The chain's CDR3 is CASSVAGTYNSPLHF. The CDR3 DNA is TGTGCCAGCTCGGTTGCAGGGACCTATAATTCACCCCTCCACTTT.

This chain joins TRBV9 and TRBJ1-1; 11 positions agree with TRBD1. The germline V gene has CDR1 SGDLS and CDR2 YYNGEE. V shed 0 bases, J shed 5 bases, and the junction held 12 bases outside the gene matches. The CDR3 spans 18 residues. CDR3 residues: CASSVAVGTGGPGTEAFF. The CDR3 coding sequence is TGTGCCAGCAGCGTAGCCGTTGGGACAGGGGGTCCCGGTACTGAAGCTTTCTTT.

The CDR3 here is CASSLNRHYSNTGELFF. The CDR3 nucleotides are TGTGCCAGCAGCTTAAACCGGCACTACTCGAACACCGGGGAGCTGTTTTTT. This chain uses TRBV5-8 with TRBJ2-2; D not resolved. Trimming stripped 2 bases from V and 0 bases from J, with 14 bases between. Germline V gene lookup returns CDR1 SGHTS and CDR2 YDEGEE. This CDR3 spans 17 amino acids.

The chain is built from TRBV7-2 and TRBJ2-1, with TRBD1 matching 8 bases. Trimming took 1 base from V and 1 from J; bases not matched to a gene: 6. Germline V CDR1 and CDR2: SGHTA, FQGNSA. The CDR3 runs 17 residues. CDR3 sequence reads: CASSLGQGMVSYNEQFF. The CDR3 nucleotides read TGTGCCAGCAGCTTAGGACAGGGGATGGTGTCCTACAATGAGCAGTTCTTC.

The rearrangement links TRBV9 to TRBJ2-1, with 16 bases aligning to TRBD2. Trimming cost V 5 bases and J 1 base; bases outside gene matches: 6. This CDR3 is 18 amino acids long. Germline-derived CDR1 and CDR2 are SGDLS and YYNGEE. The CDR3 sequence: CASRPGLAGGRSYNEQFF. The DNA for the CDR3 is TGTGCCAGCAGGCCGGGACTAGCGGGAGGGCGGTCCTACAATGAGCAGTTCTTC. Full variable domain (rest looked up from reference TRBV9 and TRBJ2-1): DSGVTQTPKHLITATGQRVTLRCSPRSGDLSVYWYQQSLDQGLQFLIQYYNGEERAKGNILERFSAQQFPDLHSELNLSSLELGDSALYFCASRPGLAGGRSYNEQFFGPGTRLTVL.

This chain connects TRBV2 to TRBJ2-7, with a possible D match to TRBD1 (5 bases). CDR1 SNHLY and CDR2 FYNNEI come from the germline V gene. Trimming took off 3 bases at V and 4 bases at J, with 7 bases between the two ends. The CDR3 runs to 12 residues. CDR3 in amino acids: CASSEQGYEQYF. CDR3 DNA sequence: TGTGCCAGCAGTGAGCAGGGTTACGAGCAGTACTTC.